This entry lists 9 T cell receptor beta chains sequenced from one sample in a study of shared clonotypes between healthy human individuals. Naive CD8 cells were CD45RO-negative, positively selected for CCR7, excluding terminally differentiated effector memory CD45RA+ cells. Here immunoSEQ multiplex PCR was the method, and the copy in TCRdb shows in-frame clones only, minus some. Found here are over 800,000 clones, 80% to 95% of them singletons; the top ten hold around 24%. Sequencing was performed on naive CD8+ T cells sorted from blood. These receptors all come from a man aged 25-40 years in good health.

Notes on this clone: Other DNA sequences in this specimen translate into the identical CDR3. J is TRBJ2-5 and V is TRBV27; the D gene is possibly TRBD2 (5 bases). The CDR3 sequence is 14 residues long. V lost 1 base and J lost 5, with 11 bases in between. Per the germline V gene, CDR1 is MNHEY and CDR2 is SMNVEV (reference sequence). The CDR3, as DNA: TGTGCCAGCAGTTTATTGGGAGTAGGGGAGACCCAGTACTTC. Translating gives CASSLLGVGETQYF.

The CDR3 protein is CSVAAVGTGNYEQYF. The CDR3 DNA is TGCAGCGTTGCGGCGGTTGGGACAGGGAACTACGAGCAGTACTTC. V usage is TRBV29-1 and J usage is TRBJ2-7, with 9 bases aligning to TRBD1. The CDR3 runs 15 residues. In germline, CDR1 is SQVTM, CDR2 ANQGSEA. Trimming cost V 4 bases and J 3 bases; bases outside gene matches: 10.

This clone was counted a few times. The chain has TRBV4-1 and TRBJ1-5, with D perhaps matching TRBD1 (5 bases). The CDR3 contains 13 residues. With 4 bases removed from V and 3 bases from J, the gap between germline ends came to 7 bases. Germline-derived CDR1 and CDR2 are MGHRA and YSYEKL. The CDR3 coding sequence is TGCGCCAGCAGCCGACAGACCAATCAGCCCCAGCATTTT. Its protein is CASSRQTNQPQHF.

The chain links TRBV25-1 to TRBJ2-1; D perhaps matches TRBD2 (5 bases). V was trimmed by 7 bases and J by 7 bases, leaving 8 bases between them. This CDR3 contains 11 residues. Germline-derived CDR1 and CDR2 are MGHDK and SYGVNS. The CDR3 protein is CASMLANEQFF. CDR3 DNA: TGTGCCAGCATGCTAGCAAATGAGCAGTTCTTC.

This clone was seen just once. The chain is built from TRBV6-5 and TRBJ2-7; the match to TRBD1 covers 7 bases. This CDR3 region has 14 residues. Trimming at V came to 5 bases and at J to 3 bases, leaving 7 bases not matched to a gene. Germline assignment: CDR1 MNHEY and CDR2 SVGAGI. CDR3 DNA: TGTGCCAGCAGTACGTACGGGACAGACTACGAGCAGTACTTC. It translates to CASSTYGTDYEQYF.

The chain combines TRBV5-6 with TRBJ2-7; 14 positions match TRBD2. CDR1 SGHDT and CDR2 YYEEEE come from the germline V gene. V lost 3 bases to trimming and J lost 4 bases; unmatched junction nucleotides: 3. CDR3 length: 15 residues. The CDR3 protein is CASSWGTSGSYEQYF. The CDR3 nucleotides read TGTGCCAGCAGCTGGGGGACTAGCGGGAGTTACGAGCAGTACTTC.

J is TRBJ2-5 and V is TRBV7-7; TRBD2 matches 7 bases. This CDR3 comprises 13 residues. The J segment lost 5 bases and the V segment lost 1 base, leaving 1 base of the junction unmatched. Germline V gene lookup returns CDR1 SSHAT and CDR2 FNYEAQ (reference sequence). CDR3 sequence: CASSLGLAETQYF. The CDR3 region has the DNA TGTGCCAGCAGCTTAGGACTAGCTGAGACCCAGTACTTC.

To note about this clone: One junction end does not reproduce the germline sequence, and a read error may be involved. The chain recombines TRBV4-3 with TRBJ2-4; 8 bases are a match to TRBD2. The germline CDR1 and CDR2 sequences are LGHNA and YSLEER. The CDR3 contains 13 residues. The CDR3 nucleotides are TGCGCCAGCAGTCAAGCGCGGGGGGACATTCAGTACTTC. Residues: CASSQARGDIQYF.

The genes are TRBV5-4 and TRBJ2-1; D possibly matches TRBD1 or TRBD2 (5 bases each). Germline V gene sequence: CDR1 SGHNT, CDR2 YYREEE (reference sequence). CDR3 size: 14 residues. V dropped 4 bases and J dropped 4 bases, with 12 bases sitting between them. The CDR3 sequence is CASSTGPVYNEQFF. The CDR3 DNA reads TGTGCCAGCAGCACGGGACCCGTATACAATGAGCAGTTCTTC.